The clone carrying this T cell receptor beta chain was picked up many times. The data stem from a study of blood T cells in healthy people across ages. With a J-beta primer mix and a sample-barcoded 5' primer, a second PCR ran about 7 to 12 cycles. TCRdb analysed the 5' RACE reads with MiXCR anew, one entry per CDR3 protein. The sample includes around 800,000 distinct CDR3 sequences, roughly 24% of them seen just once. Another study also made use of these data, one on T cells of mothers and their children.

The clonotype originates from a boy between 5 and 17 years old in good health. Material for sequencing was blood.

CDR3 in DNA: TGTGCCAGCAGCCAAGAGAATTCACCCCTCCACTTT. It encodes CASSQENSPLHF. J is TRBJ1-6 and V is TRBV3-1; no reliable D call. CDR3 length equals 12 residues. The ends were cut back, 0 bases at V and 7 bases at J, with 1 base in the middle. The germline gives CDR1 LGHDT, CDR2 YNNKEL (reference sequence).